This T cell receptor beta chain is drawn from a study of cytomegalovirus exposure and HLA in healthy donors. A note on this clone: Antigen: not known.

The study's findings and limits: Analysis performed later found around 15,000 TCR beta sequences associated with HLA alleles at 0.05 false discovery rate. Some TCR beta chains (164 of them) were listed as cytomegalovirus-associated.

A multiplex PCR was run with 60 Vbeta primers and 13 Jbeta primers. Profiled with immunoSEQ multiplex PCR; TCRdb holds only in-frame clones, not every one. This table has roughly 180,000 clones, approximately 80% appearing once. The CDR3 extends over 13 amino acids. Germline trimming cut 8 bases from V and 4 bases from J; bases unmatched to any gene: 7. CDR1 is LNHDA, CDR2 SQIVND, per germline (reference sequence). The specimen sequenced was PBMCs. The clonotype was recovered from a woman aged 18 to 35 in good health and CMV-seropositive. V usage is TRBV19 and J usage is TRBJ1-2; 7 bases match TRBD1. The CDR3 DNA sequence: TGTGCCAGTCACCAGGGGGGAACCTATGGCTACACCTTC. This gives the protein CASHQGGTYGYTF. Full variable domain (remainder filled in from reference TRBV19 and TRBJ1-2): DGGITQSPKYLFRKEGQNVTLSCEQNLNHDAMYWYRQDPGQGLRLIYYSQIVNDFQKGDIAEGYSVSREKKESFPLTVTSAQKNPTAFYLCASHQGGTYGYTFGSGTRLTVV.